This TCR beta chain was identified in a study of blood T cell repertoires in COVID-19. About the study: Sites across the United States, Italy and Spain contributed samples from acute and convalescent COVID-19.

This CDR3 has 15 residues. CDR1 is PRHDT, CDR2 FYEKMQ, per germline (reference sequence). V trimming: 2 bases; J trimming: 9 bases; junction bases outside the gene matches: 5. Some clones are missing from TCRdb's copy, which holds only in-frame ones; the method was immunoSEQ multiplex PCR. The sample lists under 350,000 clones, 90% seen once, with 2.6% in the top ten. Researchers sorted participants into cohorts using their self-reported clinical history. The clonotype originates from a man aged 55 to 70 who had recovered from COVID-19. The J gene is TRBJ2-1, the V gene TRBV13; 12 bases are shared with TRBD2. Sequencing was performed on PBMCs or T cells enriched from blood (not recorded which). CDR3 nucleotides: TGTGCCAGCAGCTTACCCCTAGCGGGGGGGTCTGAGCAGTTCTTC. This translates into CASSLPLAGGSEQFF.